The rows below give T cell receptor beta chains drawn from one sample of a study of cytomegalovirus exposure and HLA in healthy donors. The repertoire was sequenced with immunoSEQ multiplex PCR; TCRdb's copy has only in-frame clones and lacks some. Of roughly 160,000 clones listed, 65% to 85% are singletons. The material sequenced was PBMCs. These TCRs come from a man aged 60-69 years in good health and CMV-seronegative. CDR3s include the opening cysteine and the closing phenylalanine or tryptophan. Each record gives: J gene, V gene, CDR3 protein.

TRBJ2-5,TRBV5-1,CASSSRVPRGETQYF
.,TRBV6-1,CASSEIEQYF
TRBJ2-1,TRBV29-1,CSVGVQGYNEQFF
TRBJ1-1,TRBV2,CASSYSQVAFF
TRBJ1-3,TRBV5-1,CASSLLAGGSRRSGNTIYF
TRBJ2-5,TRBV2,CASSVLRQGAWETQYF
TRBJ1-2,TRBV28,CASNLATPGFGYTF
TRBJ2-2,TRBV10-3,CAIRDRPNTGELFF
TRBJ2-7,TRBV11-1,CASSLDLGQGGYEQYF
TRBJ2-7,TRBV6-1,CASSEQPPDRASGEQYF
TRBJ2-7,TRBV18,CASSPTSGYEQYF
TRBJ2-3,TRBV9,CASSVERGGARTDTQYF
TRBJ1-1,TRBV4-1,CASSQGFGPVLFEAFF
TRBJ1-5,TRBV29-1,CSVVVGGNQPQHF
TRBJ2-7,TRBV19,CASSRQGDSYEQYF
TRBJ2-7,TRBV7-2,CASSRNRGLVDEQYF
TRBJ1-4,TRBV28,CASLAWADEKLFF
TRBJ1-4,TRBV28,CASSLPGRGFGEKLFF
TRBJ1-1,TRBV30,CAWLRGANTEAFF